This T cell receptor (beta chain) came from a study of blood T cells in healthy people across ages. PCR was performed a second time for about 7 to 11 cycles using a sample-barcoded 5' primer and a J-beta primer mix. TCRdb passed the 5' RACE reads through MiXCR, listing each CDR3 protein once. The sample lists about 620,000 distinct CDR3 sequences, under 65% occurring once. This CDR3 has 15 residues. V lost 6 bases and J 0 bases, leaving 16 bases between the germline ends. Germline V gives CDR1 DFQATT, CDR2 SNEGSKA (reference sequence). The V call is TRBV20-1, the J call TRBJ2-3; D unclear. The sequencing input was blood. The TCR was taken from a woman older than 75 in good health. CDR3: CSAPGGQSSTDTQYF. As DNA, the CDR3 is TGCAGTGCCCCGGGTGGGCAGAGTAGCACAGATACGCAGTATTTT.